This entry lists 14 T cell receptor beta chains sequenced from one sample in a study of blood T cell repertoires in COVID-19. Using immunoSEQ multiplex PCR, the repertoire was profiled, and TCRdb retains in-frame clones only, with some absent. The sample carries 130,000 to 150,000 clones, roughly 82% recorded once. Sequenced sample: peripheral blood. The receptors here all came from a man in his sixties with active or convalescent COVID-19.

V gene TRBV28 combines with J gene TRBJ2-7; no reliable D call. This CDR3 is 11 amino acids long. Germline loops: CDR1 MDHEN, CDR2 SYDVKM. V lost 10 bases, J lost 5 bases, and 12 bases lay in between. The CDR3 bases are TGTGCCACCACGAGTCTGGACGAGCAGTACGTC. This gives the protein CATTSLDEQYV.

This clone was detected once. The genes are TRBV6-5 and TRBJ1-5; D uncertain. This CDR3 spans 15 amino acids. Germline CDR1 and CDR2: MNHEY and SVGAGI. Trimming removed 2 bases at V and 5 bases at J, with 13 bases between. CDR3 protein: CASSYIGVGDQPQHF. In DNA form, the CDR3 reads TGTGCCAGCAGTTACATTGGGGTGGGAGATCAGCCCCAGCATTTT.

In this sample, this clone turned up a few times. The chain has TRBV19 and TRBJ1-1; tentatively, D is TRBD1 (6 bases). Deletions cut 4 bases from V and 1 base from J, with 13 bases between. The CDR3 covers 15 residues. The germline V gene has CDR1 LNHDA and CDR2 SQIVND (reference sequence). The CDR3: CASSRPGTPNTEAFF. The CDR3, as DNA: TGTGCCAGTAGTAGACCCGGGACACCGAACACTGAAGCTTTCTTT.

This clone appeared a few times. The chain recombines TRBV3-1 (or the pseudogene TRBV3-2) with TRBJ1-6, with D tentatively TRBD1 (6 bases). The CDR3 spans 14 residues. V was clipped by 4 bases and J by 8 bases, with 12 bases between them. Germline lookup yields CDR1 LGHDT and CDR2 YNNKEL (reference sequence). This CDR3 is CASSPTGQHSPLHF. The CDR3 nucleotides read TGTGCCAGCAGCCCTACAGGGCAGCATTCACCCCTCCACTTT.

This clone was seen a single time. The V and J genes are TRBV5-6 and TRBJ2-3; maybe TRBD1 (6 bases). The CDR3 is 14 residues long. Germline V gene data show CDR1 as SGHDT and CDR2 as YYEEEE. V was trimmed by 4 bases and J by 4 bases, leaving 13 bases between them. CDR3 residues: CASSIGGFADTQYF. The DNA for the CDR3 is TGTGCCAGCAGCATAGGGGGTTTCGCAGATACGCAGTATTTT.

As regards this clone: The sample holds other DNA sequences that translate to the same CDR3. The gene calls are TRBV6-5 and TRBJ1-5; weak D call: TRBD1 (6 bases). Between the trimmed V and J ends, which lost 0 bases and 4 bases, there was a span of 10 bases. The germline V gene encodes CDR1 MNHEY and CDR2 SVGAGI. The CDR3 loop spans 15 amino acids. For the CDR3, the DNA is TGTGCCAGCAGTTACTCGAATAGGGGGAATCAGCCCCAGCATTTT. Amino acids: CASSYSNRGNQPQHF.

This clone has a count of ten or more. This chain connects TRBV27 to TRBJ2-6, with D perhaps matching TRBD1 (5 bases). The CDR3 totals 16 residues. The V and J ends lost 3 bases and 0 bases respectively, with 9 bases between them. CDR1 is MNHEY, CDR2 SMNVEV, per germline (reference sequence). CDR3 coding DNA: TGTGCCAGCAGTTTCATCGGACACTCTGGGGCCAACGTCCTGACTTTC. Its translation is CASSFIGHSGANVLTF.

The CDR3 DNA reads TGTGCCAGTAGTCCCGGGACTAGCGGGGGGAGCACAGATACGCAGTATTTT. It yields the protein CASSPGTSGGSTDTQYF. V gene TRBV19 combines with J gene TRBJ2-3; 15 bases are a match to TRBD2. The germline CDR1 and CDR2 sequences are LNHDA and SQIVND (reference sequence). V lost 5 bases to trimming and J lost 0 bases; unmatched junction nucleotides: 3. The CDR3 runs 17 residues.

The chain joins TRBV12-5 to TRBJ1-1; TRBD1 agrees at 11 bases. This CDR3 is built from 14 residues. Germline assignment: CDR1 LGHNT and CDR2 FRNRAP. Trimming at V came to 4 bases and at J to 5 bases, leaving 3 bases not matched to a gene. CDR3 region: CASGSGTGGTEAFF. DNA of the CDR3: TGTGCTAGTGGTTCGGGGACAGGGGGTACTGAAGCTTTCTTT.

The V gene is TRBV9, the J gene TRBJ1-2; TRBD1 matches at 7 bases. In germline, CDR1 is SGDLS, CDR2 YYNGEE. Trimming took 2 bases from V and 4 from J; bases not matched to a gene: 17. The CDR3 is 18 residues long. The CDR3 spells CASSVAVTRTGQGYGYTF. The CDR3 DNA sequence: TGTGCCAGCAGCGTCGCAGTTACAAGGACAGGTCAAGGCTATGGCTACACCTTC.

J is TRBJ1-2 and V is TRBV7-2, with 7 positions matching TRBD1. The trim removed 1 base at V and 4 bases at J, leaving 18 bases unmatched. The CDR3 spans 19 residues. Germline assignment: CDR1 SGHTA and CDR2 FQGNSA. The CDR3 region is CASSLGGGQATKGSYGYTF. The CDR3 nucleotides are TGTGCCAGCAGCTTAGGGGGCGGACAGGCTACAAAAGGGAGCTATGGCTACACCTTC.

The rearrangement joins TRBV7-2 to TRBJ2-1; the match to TRBD1 covers 9 bases. From germline, CDR1 is SGHTA and CDR2 FQGNSA. This CDR3 contains 16 residues. Trimming took 1 base from V and 7 from J; bases not matched to a gene: 8. CDR3 region: CASSLVGDRVKNEQFF. Written as DNA, the CDR3 is TGTGCCAGCAGCTTAGTCGGGGACAGGGTTAAGAATGAGCAGTTCTTC.

The chain recombines TRBV24-1 with TRBJ1-2, with 11 bases identical to TRBD1. The CDR3 extends over 15 amino acids. V lost 7 bases and J lost 4; bases outside the gene matches: 7. Germline V gives CDR1 KGHDR, CDR2 SFDVKD. The CDR3 DNA sequence: TGTGCCACCAGAGGGACAGGGGGTCTAGCCTATGGCTACACCTTC. It is translated as CATRGTGGLAYGYTF.

The rearrangement links TRBV6-5 to TRBJ1-2; tentatively, D is TRBD1 (6 bases). The CDR3 sequence is 14 residues long. CDR1 is MNHEY, CDR2 SVGAGI, per germline. Trimming shortened V by 7 bases and J by 2 bases, and 14 bases separated the two germline ends. The CDR3 bases are TGTGCCAGCACCTCACAAGGGACAAACTATGGCTACACCTTC. Encoded protein: CASTSQGTNYGYTF.